The 23 T cell receptor beta chains listed next were all sequenced from one sample in a study of CD8 T cells in ankylosing spondylitis (dated by TCRdb to 2016 to 2017). The library was produced with 5' RACE. Sequencing relied on an Illumina HiSeq 2500. The public sequencing data were trimmed at Q25 with fastp and processed into clonotypes with MiXCR by TCRdb, which kept only in-frame beta chains. Rows with one shared CDR3 protein collapse into an entry with the most common genes and DNA. A total of a few hundred thousand distinct CDR3 sequences appear in this sample, 20% of them only once. 3.5% of the sample rests with the top ten. The sample was blood, either unsorted or a sorted T cell fraction (not recorded which). The receptors shown here come from a female donor with ankylosing spondylitis or in good health (not recorded which).

This clonotype occurred many times. CDR3 protein: CSVGLPGLALETQYF. CDR3 sequence (DNA): TGCAGCGTTGGACTACCCGGCCTAGCGTTAGAGACCCAGTACTTC. The rearrangement joins TRBV29-1 to TRBJ2-5; D might be TRBD2 (6 bases). The CDR3 totals 15 residues. The V and J ends lost 4 bases and 4 bases respectively, with 19 bases between them. CDR1 and CDR2 from the germline V gene are SQVTM and ANQGSEA.

This chain connects TRBV5-1 to TRBJ2-7; D may be TRBD2 (6 bases). From germline, CDR1 is SGHRS and CDR2 YFSETQ. Trimming stripped 3 bases from V and 3 bases from J, with 13 bases between. CDR3 size: 14 residues. In DNA, the CDR3 is TGCGCCAGCAGCTCTGGGGGAGGTGGCTACGAGCAGTACTTC. It is translated as CASSSGGGGYEQYF.

This clonotype was observed at least ten times. The chain has TRBV29-1 and TRBJ2-1; perhaps TRBD2 as D (6 bases). Looked up from germline, CDR1 is SQVTM and CDR2 is ANQGSEA. Trimming cost V 7 bases and J 0 bases, with 10 bases left between them. The CDR3 loop spans 13 amino acids. CDR3: CSASGFSYNEQFF. In nucleotides, the CDR3 is TGCAGCGCCAGCGGGTTCTCCTACAATGAGCAGTTCTTC.

The chain employs TRBV6-1 and TRBJ2-7; 11 bases map to TRBD2. The CDR3 covers 14 residues. Germline V CDR1 and CDR2: MNHNS, SASEGT. The V gene end was trimmed by 6 bases and the J gene end by 9 bases; junction bases not matched to a gene: 10. CDR3 nucleotide sequence: TGTGCCAGCAGACCGGGACTAGCGGATGGTGGGCAGTACTTC. It translates to CASRPGLADGGQYF.

The sample holds a few counts of this clonotype. The J gene is TRBJ2-3, the V gene TRBV18, with D maybe TRBD2 (6 bases). V shed 4 bases and J shed 4 bases, with 9 bases lying between them. The germline CDR1 and CDR2 sequences are KGHSH and LQKENI. The CDR3 totals 13 residues. CDR3 residues: CASSLREADTQYF. The CDR3 coding sequence is TGTGCCAGCTCACTTAGGGAGGCAGATACGCAGTATTTT.

The rearrangement joins TRBV4-3 to TRBJ1-1; D is unresolved. V lost 0 bases and J 0 bases, leaving 11 bases between the germline ends. The CDR3 is made up of 16 amino acids. Germline CDR1 LGHNA, CDR2 YSLEER. As DNA, the CDR3 is TGCGCCAGCAGCCAAGAAGCGGCGTACGTGAACACTGAAGCTTTCTTT. Translated: CASSQEAAYVNTEAFF.

V gene TRBV7-2 combines with J gene TRBJ1-1; D is unresolved. Looked up from germline, CDR1 is SGHTA and CDR2 is FQGNSA. V was shortened by 2 bases and J by 11 bases, with 12 bases between the two germline ends. The CDR3 runs 12 residues. The CDR3 DNA is TGTGCCAGCAGCTTAAGTGGAAGGTGGGCTTTCTTT. Translating gives CASSLSGRWAFF.

The rearrangement joins TRBV11-2 to TRBJ2-2, with unresolved D. This CDR3 spans 18 amino acids. The V end lost 0 bases, the J end lost 6 bases, and 20 bases lay between the germline ends. In germline, CDR1 is SGHAT, CDR2 FQNNGV. The CDR3, as DNA: TGTGCCAGCAGCTTAGATCACTGGTCATCCATGGGTCCCGGGGAGCTGTTTTTT. Translating it yields CASSLDHWSSMGPGELFF.

The chain employs TRBV7-2 and TRBJ2-5, with no clear D. This CDR3 has 15 residues. Per germline, CDR1 SGHTA and CDR2 FQGNSA. V dropped 1 base and J dropped 5 bases, with 14 bases sitting between them. The CDR3 sequence: CASSLEGQSSETQYF. The CDR3 coding sequence is TGTGCCAGCAGCTTAGAAGGGCAGTCGTCGGAGACCCAGTACTTC. Supplemented by reference TRBV7-2 and TRBJ2-5, the full variable domain reads GAGVSQSPSNKVTEKGKDVELRCDPISGHTALYWYRQSLGQGLEFLIYFQGNSAPDKSGLPSDRFSAERTGGSVSTLTIQRTQQEDSAVYLCASSLEGQSSETQYFGPGTRLLVL.

This clonotype was found a few times. DNA of the CDR3: TGTGCCAGCAGTCTCCCTTTGGGGAGCGGGGAGCTGTTTTTT. Translated, it gives CASSLPLGSGELFF. V is TRBV12-3 or TRBV12-4 and J is TRBJ2-2; D is perhaps TRBD2 (5 bases). Trimming pared 5 bases from V and 7 bases from J, leaving 14 bases between. The CDR3 runs to 14 residues.

V and J are TRBV5-1 and TRBJ1-5; possible D gene TRBD1, 5 bases. V was clipped by 0 bases and J by 1 base, with 11 bases between them. The CDR3 has 16 residues. In germline, CDR1 is SGHRS, CDR2 YFSETQ. The CDR3 loop is CASSLGGDSSNQPQHF. The CDR3 region has the DNA TGCGCCAGCAGCTTGGGAGGGGACTCGAGCAATCAGCCCCAGCATTTT.

This chain links TRBV30 with TRBJ2-3; 7 bases agree with TRBD1. The CDR3 covers 15 residues. Losses at the gene ends were 5 bases for V and 0 bases for J; bases not matched to a gene: 8. The germline gives CDR1 GTSNPN, CDR2 SVGIG (reference sequence). The CDR3 DNA follows: TGTGCCTGGGTACGGGACAGATTAAGCACAGATACGCAGTATTTT. Protein sequence: CAWVRDRLSTDTQYF.

This chain links TRBV20-1 with TRBJ2-7; D not certain. In germline, CDR1 is DFQATT, CDR2 SNEGSKA (reference sequence). V was shortened by 0 bases and J by 4 bases, with 16 bases between the two germline ends. The CDR3 consists of 15 residues. The CDR3: CSAREGKGIYYEQYF. CDR3 bases: TGCAGTGCTAGAGAGGGTAAAGGGATATATTACGAGCAGTACTTC.

This clonotype appeared many times. The rearrangement joins TRBV6-1 to TRBJ2-1; no firm D call. Trimming shortened V by 7 bases and J by 8 bases, and 9 bases separated the two germline ends. This CDR3 spans 11 amino acids. CDR1 MNHNS and CDR2 SASEGT come from the germline V gene. The CDR3 protein is CASTFVHEQFF. The DNA for the CDR3 is TGTGCCAGCACCTTTGTGCATGAGCAGTTCTTC.

Ten or more counts support this clonotype. V usage is TRBV20-1 and J usage is TRBJ2-1, with D hard to call. Germline lookup yields CDR1 DFQATT and CDR2 SNEGSKA (reference sequence). V was clipped by 6 bases and J by 2 bases, with 8 bases between them. The CDR3 has 12 residues. CDR3 sequence reads: CSARTAYNEQFF. The DNA for the CDR3 is TGCAGTGCCAGAACCGCCTACAATGAGCAGTTCTTC.

This clonotype was counted only a few times. V usage is TRBV7-2 and J usage is TRBJ2-7, with 7 bases matching TRBD1. The CDR3 has 14 residues. The germline gives CDR1 SGHTA, CDR2 FQGNSA. The V gene end was trimmed by 5 bases and the J gene end by 5 bases; junction bases not matched to a gene: 9. CDR3 coding DNA: TGTGCCAGCAGCCCGGCGACAGGGTCCCACGAGCAGTACTTC. This codes for CASSPATGSHEQYF.

A few counts support this clonotype. The chain combines TRBV20-1 with TRBJ2-2, with TRBD1 matching over 7 bases. Germline CDR1 DFQATT, CDR2 SNEGSKA (reference sequence). V shed 6 bases, J shed 5 bases, and the junction held 12 bases outside the gene matches. This CDR3 is 15 amino acids long. The CDR3 nucleotides are TGCAGTGCCCTAGGGGGCCTAAGTCCGACCGGGGAGCTGTTTTTT. The encoded protein is CSALGGLSPTGELFF.

This clonotype showed up many times. This chain joins TRBV12-3 or TRBV12-4 and TRBJ2-1; D call uncertain. V dropped 3 bases and J dropped 9 bases, with 12 bases sitting between them. The CDR3 extends over 13 amino acids. The CDR3: CASSFKEATEQFF. The CDR3 coding sequence is TGTGCCAGCAGTTTCAAAGAAGCGACTGAGCAGTTCTTC.

The chain links TRBV7-8 to TRBJ2-1; 12 nucleotides line up with TRBD2. In germline, CDR1 is SGHVS, CDR2 FQNEAQ. The CDR3 consists of 20 residues. Losses at the gene ends were 5 bases for V and 0 bases for J; bases not matched to a gene: 14. The CDR3 DNA is TGTGCCAGCAGCACACACCCGACTAGCGGGAGCAAGCGCTCCTACAATGAGCAGTTCTTC. This sequence encodes CASSTHPTSGSKRSYNEQFF.

This clonotype was seen a handful of times. The V gene is TRBV27, the J gene TRBJ2-5, with TRBD2 identical over 7 bases. CDR1 and CDR2 from the germline V gene are MNHEY and SMNVEV (reference sequence). J lost 4 bases, V lost 11 bases, and 10 bases had no gene match. CDR3 length: 13 residues. CDR3: CAWGGEDSETQYF. In DNA, the CDR3 is TGTGCCTGGGGGGGGGAAGACTCAGAGACCCAGTACTTC.

This clonotype was detected only a few times. The chain recombines TRBV3-1 with TRBJ2-7; maybe TRBD2 (5 bases). CDR1 and CDR2 from the germline V gene are LGHDT and YNNKEL (reference sequence). V was trimmed by 5 bases and J by 12 bases, leaving 17 bases between them. The CDR3 length is 12 residues. The CDR3: CASSWAEGRTYF. CDR3 bases: TGTGCCAGCAGCTGGGCCGAGGGCCGCACGTACTTC.

This clonotype was observed many times. This rearrangement joins TRBV7-2 to TRBJ1-5; no firm D call. This CDR3 region has 13 residues. CDR1 SGHTA and CDR2 FQGNSA come from the germline V gene. V lost 5 bases to trimming and J lost 3 bases, with 8 bases between them. CDR3 sequence reads: CASSPFLNQPQHF. The CDR3 DNA reads as TGTGCCAGCAGCCCCTTCCTCAATCAGCCCCAGCATTTT.

This clonotype was counted many times. V gene TRBV5-8 combines with J gene TRBJ1-1; 7 bases map to TRBD1. After removal of 3 bases from V and 1 base from J, the junction contained 3 bases not matched to a gene. The germline gives CDR1 SGHTS, CDR2 YDEGEE. This CDR3 comprises 14 residues. CDR3 DNA: TGTGCCAGCAGCTGGGACAGCCGGAACACTGAAGCTTTCTTT. Residues: CASSWDSRNTEAFF.